The 2 T cell receptor beta chains in this list originate from one sample, sequenced in a study of T-cell memory formation after mild COVID-19. TCRdb reanalysed the 5' RACE reads using MiXCR and keeps one entry per CDR3 protein. The sample lists roughly 450,000 distinct CDR3 sequences, 15% to 20% occurring once. Material: PBMCs or a T cell subset sorted from them (not recorded which). These TCRs come from an adult woman who had mild COVID-19 (a few samples of this study predate the infection). Cell type and time point are not known.

This clonotype turned up a few times. The chain uses TRBV7-3 and TRBJ2-3; TRBD2 is a possible D gene (7 bases). V lost 0 bases and J lost 6, with 13 bases in between. The germline V gene has CDR1 SGHTA and CDR2 FQGTGA. This CDR3 spans 15 amino acids. CDR3 sequence (DNA): TGTGCCAGCAGCTTAACAGGGGGGGGCTGGGATACGCAGTATTTT. This encodes CASSLTGGGWDTQYF.

Concerning this clonotype itself: This may arise from a read error, as a much more abundant clone is one base away. The chain couples TRBV5-1 to TRBJ2-7; the match to TRBD1 covers 9 bases. Germline loops: CDR1 SGHRS, CDR2 YFSETQ. V shed 3 bases, J shed 2 bases, and the junction held 6 bases outside the gene matches. This CDR3 has 15 amino acids. Here the CDR3 DNA reads TGCGCCAGCAGCTCGCTGGGACAGGGAACCTACGAGCAGTACTTC. Amino acids: CASSSLGQGTYEQYF.